This entry describes one T cell receptor beta chain. The V gene's germline CDR1 is KGHSH and CDR2 LQKENI. The CDR3 consists of 16 residues. V trimming: 1 base; J trimming: 0 bases; junction bases outside the gene matches: 5. The source of the sample is a study of shared T cell receptors in the human thymus. Clones were sequenced by immunoSEQ multiplex PCR, and TCRdb holds only the in-frame ones, with some missing. The sample gives 600,000 to 900,000 clones, over 75% of which show up once; approximately 0.01% is in the top ten. The same data also went into a second study, on human thymus T cells. As that study records: Donors consisted of healthy Finnish infants (having corrective surgery for congenital heart defects).

The gene calls are TRBV18 and TRBJ1-1; 7 nucleotides agree with TRBD1. This TCR was sampled from a girl under two years old with a congenital heart defect. The sample comprised thymocytes. The CDR3 protein is CASSPLDRKMNTEAFF. CDR3 DNA: TGTGCCAGCTCACCACTGGACAGGAAGATGAACACTGAAGCTTTCTTT.